The clone carrying this T cell receptor beta chain was observed a handful of times. What it binds is unknown. The investigators reverse transcribed all of the isolated RNA, so they sequenced expressed TCRB transcripts. Assay used: immunoSEQ multiplex PCR; TCRdb lists only in-frame clones, some missing. The repertoire has fewer than 350,000 clones, about 15% of them found once; the top ten carry roughly 0.015%. Averaging approximately 120 mL, one heparinised blood draw came from each individual donor. These data belong to a study of beta chain features in type 1 diabetes. Study-level results: More deletions and fewer insertions at VDJ junctions were found in patients with type 1 diabetes. In the patient group, naive, central memory and Treg TCRB repertoires seemed more alike than in the healthy donor group. All four CD4+ subsets from Type 1 diabetes patients carried moderately but significantly shorter TCRB CDR3s.

Trimming shortened V by 3 bases and J by 5 bases, and 19 bases separated the two germline ends. The CDR3 totals 17 residues. The rearrangement links TRBV23-1 to TRBJ2-2, with D perhaps TRBD1 (5 bases). TRBV23-1 is reported as an ORF; its role is uncertain. The sequence was collected from a man younger than 35 with type 1 diabetes. Specimen: naive CD4+ T cells from blood. As DNA, the CDR3 is TGCGCCAGCAGTCAGTCTTCGGCAGGGCGTCCTACCGGGGAGCTGTTTTTT. Amino acid sequence: CASSQSSAGRPTGELFF.